This T cell receptor beta chain is drawn from a study of radiotherapy plus CTLA-4 blockade in lung cancer. The count of this clone is one. The CDR3 runs 14 residues. In germline, CDR1 is MGHDK, CDR2 SYGVNS. Trimming stripped 2 bases from V and 5 bases from J, with 12 bases between. Method: immunoSEQ multiplex PCR; TCRdb's copy keeps in-frame clones and lacks some. The sample holds approximately 60,000 clones, approximately 75% seen once. Source: peripheral blood, taken from a patient treated with radiotherapy plus ipilimumab. This chain links TRBV25-1 with TRBJ2-5; D may be TRBD1 (6 bases). This TCR was sampled from a human donor with non-small cell lung cancer who had a complete response to radiotherapy plus ipilimumab. CDR3 sequence (DNA): TGTGCCAGCAGTGAAAACAGGGTCGTGGAGACCCAGTACTTC. Translating it yields CASSENRVVETQYF.